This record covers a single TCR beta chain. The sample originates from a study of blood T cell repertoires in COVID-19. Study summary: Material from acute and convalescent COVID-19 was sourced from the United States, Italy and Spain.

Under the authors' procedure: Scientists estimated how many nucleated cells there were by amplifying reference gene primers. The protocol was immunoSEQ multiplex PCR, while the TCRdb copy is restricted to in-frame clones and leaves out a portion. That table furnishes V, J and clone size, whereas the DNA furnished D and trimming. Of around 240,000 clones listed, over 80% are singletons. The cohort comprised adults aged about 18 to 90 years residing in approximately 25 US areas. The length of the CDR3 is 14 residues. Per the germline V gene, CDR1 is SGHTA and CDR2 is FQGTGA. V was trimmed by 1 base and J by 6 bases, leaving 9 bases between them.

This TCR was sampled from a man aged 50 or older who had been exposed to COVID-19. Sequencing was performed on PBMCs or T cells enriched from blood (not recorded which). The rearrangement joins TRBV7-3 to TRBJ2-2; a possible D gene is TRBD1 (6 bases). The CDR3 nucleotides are TGTGCCAGCAGCTTAATGGGGGCGGCCGGGGAGCTGTTTTTT. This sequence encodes CASSLMGAAGELFF.